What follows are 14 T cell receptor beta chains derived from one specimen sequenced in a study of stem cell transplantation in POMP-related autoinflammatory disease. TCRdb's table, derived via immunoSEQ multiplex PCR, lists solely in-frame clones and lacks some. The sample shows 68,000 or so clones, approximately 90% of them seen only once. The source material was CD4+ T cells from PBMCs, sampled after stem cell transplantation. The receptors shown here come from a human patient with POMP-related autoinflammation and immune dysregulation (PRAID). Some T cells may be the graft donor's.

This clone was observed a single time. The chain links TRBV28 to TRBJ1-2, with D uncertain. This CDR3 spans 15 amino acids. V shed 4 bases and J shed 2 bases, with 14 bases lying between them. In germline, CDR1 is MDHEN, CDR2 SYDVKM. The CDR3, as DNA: TGTGCCAGCAGTTCCCTACCTACAGAGAACTATGGCTACACCTTC. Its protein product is CASSSLPTENYGYTF.

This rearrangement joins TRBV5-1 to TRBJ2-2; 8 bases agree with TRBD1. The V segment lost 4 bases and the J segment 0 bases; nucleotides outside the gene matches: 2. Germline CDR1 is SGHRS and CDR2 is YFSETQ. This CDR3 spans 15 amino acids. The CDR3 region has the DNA TGCGCCAGCAGCCCACAGGGGGCGAACACCGGGGAGCTGTTTTTT. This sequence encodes CASSPQGANTGELFF.

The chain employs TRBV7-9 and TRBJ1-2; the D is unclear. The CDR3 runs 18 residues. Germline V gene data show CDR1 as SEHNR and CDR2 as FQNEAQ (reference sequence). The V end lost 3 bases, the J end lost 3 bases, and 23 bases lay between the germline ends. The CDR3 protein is CASSFRRLGSGEDYGYTF. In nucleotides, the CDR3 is TGTGCCAGCAGCTTCCGGAGGCTCGGGTCTGGGGAGGACTATGGCTACACCTTC.

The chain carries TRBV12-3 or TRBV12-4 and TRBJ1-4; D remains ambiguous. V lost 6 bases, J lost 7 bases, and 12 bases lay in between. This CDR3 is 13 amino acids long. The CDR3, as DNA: TGTGCCAGCAGCTCCTCTGACCGTGAAAAACTGTTTTTT. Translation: CASSSSDREKLFF.

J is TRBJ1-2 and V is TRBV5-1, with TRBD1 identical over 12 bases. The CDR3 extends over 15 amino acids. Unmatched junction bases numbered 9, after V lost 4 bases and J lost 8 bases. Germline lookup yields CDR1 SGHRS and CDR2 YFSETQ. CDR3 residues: CASSTSGTGGEGYTF. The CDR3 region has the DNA TGCGCCAGCAGCACATCCGGGACAGGGGGCGAGGGCTACACCTTC.

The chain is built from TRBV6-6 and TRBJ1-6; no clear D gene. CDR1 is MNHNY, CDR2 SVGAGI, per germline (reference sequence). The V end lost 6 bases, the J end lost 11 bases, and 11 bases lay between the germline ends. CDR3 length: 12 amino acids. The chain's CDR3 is CASSLLGAPLHF. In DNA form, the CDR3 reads TGTGCCAGCAGCCTCCTAGGTGCACCCCTCCACTTT.

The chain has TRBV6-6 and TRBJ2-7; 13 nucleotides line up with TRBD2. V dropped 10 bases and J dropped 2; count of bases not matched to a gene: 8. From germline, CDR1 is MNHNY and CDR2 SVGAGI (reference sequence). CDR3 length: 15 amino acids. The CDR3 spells CATRKGTSGTYEQYF. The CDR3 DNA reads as TGTGCCACACGAAAAGGGACTAGCGGGACCTACGAGCAGTACTTC.

CDR3: CASSFGQGLTEAFF. DNA of the CDR3: TGCGCCAGCAGCTTCGGACAGGGCCTCACTGAAGCTTTCTTT. V usage is TRBV5-1 and J usage is TRBJ1-1, with 8 bases that match TRBD1. Germline V gene lookup returns CDR1 SGHRS and CDR2 YFSETQ. The CDR3 has 14 amino acids. V was pared by 2 bases and J by 4 bases, with 4 bases of the junction left unmatched.

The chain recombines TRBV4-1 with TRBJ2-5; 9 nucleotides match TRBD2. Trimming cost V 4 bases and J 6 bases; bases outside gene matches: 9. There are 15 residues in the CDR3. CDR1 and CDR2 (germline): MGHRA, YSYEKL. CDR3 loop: CASSLILAGLQTQYF. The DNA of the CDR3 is TGCGCCAGCAGCCTCATTCTAGCGGGGTTGCAGACCCAGTACTTC.

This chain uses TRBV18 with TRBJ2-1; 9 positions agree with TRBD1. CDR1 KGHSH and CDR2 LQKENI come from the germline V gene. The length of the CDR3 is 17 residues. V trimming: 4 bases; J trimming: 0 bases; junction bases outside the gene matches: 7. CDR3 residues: CASSRQQTGGSYNEQFF. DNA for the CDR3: TGTGCCAGCTCACGCCAACAGACAGGGGGCTCCTACAATGAGCAGTTCTTC.

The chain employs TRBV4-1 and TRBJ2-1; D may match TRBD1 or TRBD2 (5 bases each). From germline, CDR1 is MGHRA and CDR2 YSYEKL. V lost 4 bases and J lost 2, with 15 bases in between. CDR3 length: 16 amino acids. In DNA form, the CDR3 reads TGCGCCAGCAGCCTCCTCGGGGCCGTGACCTACAATGAGCAGTTCTTC. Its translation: CASSLLGAVTYNEQFF.

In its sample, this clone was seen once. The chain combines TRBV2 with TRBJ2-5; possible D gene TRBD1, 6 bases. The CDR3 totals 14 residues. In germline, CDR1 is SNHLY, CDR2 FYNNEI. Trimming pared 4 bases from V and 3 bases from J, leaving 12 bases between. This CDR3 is CASSGYREEETQYF. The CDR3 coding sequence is TGTGCCAGCAGTGGGTACAGGGAAGAAGAGACCCAGTACTTC.

This CDR3 is CASSPSGAYEQYF. The CDR3 nucleotides read TGTGCCAGCAGTCCGTCAGGGGCCTACGAGCAGTACTTC. V and J are TRBV25-1 and TRBJ2-7; D is perhaps TRBD1 (6 bases). With 5 bases removed from V and 2 bases from J, the gap between germline ends came to 10 bases. Germline V lookup: CDR1 MGHDK, CDR2 SYGVNS. CDR3 size: 13 residues.

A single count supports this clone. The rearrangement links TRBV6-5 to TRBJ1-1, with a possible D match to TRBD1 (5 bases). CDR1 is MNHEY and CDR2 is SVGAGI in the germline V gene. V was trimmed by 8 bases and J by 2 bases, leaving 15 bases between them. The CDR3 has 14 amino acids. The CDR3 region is CASGSQGFNTEAFF. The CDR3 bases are TGTGCCAGCGGGTCTCAGGGATTTAACACTGAAGCTTTCTTT.